The 4 T cell receptor beta chains below all came from one sample that was sequenced in a study of blood T cell repertoires in COVID-19. The method was immunoSEQ multiplex PCR; TCRdb's version includes in-frame clones alone and lacks a portion of them. The sample has around 72,000 clones, 84% seen once. The sample taken for sequencing was peripheral blood. The receptors were sampled from a woman aged 60-70 years with acute or convalescent COVID-19.

This clone showed up just once. This rearrangement joins TRBV9 to TRBJ1-2; D gene unclear. Germline CDR1 is SGDLS and CDR2 is YYNGEE. This CDR3 comprises 13 residues. Trimming pared 7 bases from V and 1 base from J, leaving 11 bases between. CDR3 DNA sequence: TGTGCCAGCTCCATATCGGGTAACTATGGCTACACCTTC. Its translation is CASSISGNYGYTF.

The chain recombines TRBV10-1 with TRBJ2-5, with a tentative D call TRBD1 (5 bases). This CDR3 is 15 amino acids long. V was shortened by 8 bases and J by 0 bases, with 16 bases between the two germline ends. Looked up from germline, CDR1 is WNHNN and CDR2 is SYGVQD (reference sequence). The CDR3 here is CASPSVPQDQETQYF. CDR3 coding DNA: TGCGCCAGCCCCTCGGTCCCACAGGACCAAGAGACCCAGTACTTC.

This clone was counted a few times. The V call is TRBV5-8, the J call TRBJ1-4; weak D call: TRBD1 (6 bases). Trimming cost V 2 bases and J 5 bases, with 13 bases left between them. Germline CDR1 SGHTS, CDR2 YDEGEE. This CDR3 is built from 15 residues. The CDR3 protein is CASSFLNRVNEKLFF. In DNA, the CDR3 is TGTGCCAGCAGCTTCCTGAACAGGGTCAATGAAAAACTGTTTTTT.

The chain employs TRBV6-6 and TRBJ1-5; 7 bases align to TRBD1. Trimming removed 6 bases from V and 0 bases from J; junction bases left unmatched: 8. Germline CDR1 MNHNY, CDR2 SVGAGI (reference sequence). The CDR3 length is 16 residues. CDR3 nucleotide sequence: TGTGCCAGCAGGGCGGGGACAGCTTATAGCAATCAGCCCCAGCATTTT. Translating gives CASRAGTAYSNQPQHF.